The subject of this entry is one TCR beta chain. The antigen remains unidentified. Trimming took 7 bases from V and 4 from J, leaving 16 bases between them. The CDR3 totals 15 residues. The germline CDR1 and CDR2 sequences are LGHNT and FRNRAP. The PCR had 60 Vbeta and 13 Jbeta primers. Sequenced by immunoSEQ multiplex PCR; TCRdb stores in-frame clones only, minus some. The sample has about 130,000 clones; roughly three quarters are singletons. The source of the sample is a study of cytomegalovirus exposure and HLA in healthy donors. The study's findings and limits: Highest at DRB1 and lowest at HLA-C, TCR association rates differed among HLA loci in a later analysis. The CMV antigen specificity of a few CMV-associated chains was confirmed through in vitro analysis. With later analysis, a missense DCLRE1C variant became linked to TCR beta V- and J-gene trimming.

The source is a man between 35 and 55 years old in good health and CMV-seronegative. The chain combines TRBV12-5 with TRBJ1-4, with D uncertain. What was sequenced was PBMCs. The CDR3 sequence: CASVLWTGYNEKLFF. The DNA of the CDR3 is TGTGCTAGTGTCCTCTGGACGGGGTATAATGAAAAACTGTTTTTT.